A single sample is the source of the 30 T cell receptor beta chains below, sequenced in a study of response to subunit inactivated influenza vaccine. TCRdb passed the RT-PCR reads through MiXCR, listing each CDR3 protein once. This table holds about 530,000 distinct CDR3 sequences, 10% to 15% found once. The specimen was PBMCs from blood, collected roughly 47 days after vaccination. Every receptor here comes from a man aged 45-65 years who received an inactivated influenza vaccine.

The CDR3 DNA is TGTGCCAGCAGTGTTGCGTCCGGGACAGCTAATGAGCAGTTCTTC. Translated, it gives CASSVASGTANEQFF. The V and J genes are TRBV12-3 or TRBV12-4 and TRBJ2-1; 7 bases match TRBD1. The CDR3 loop spans 15 amino acids. V lost 5 bases and J lost 7; bases outside the gene matches: 11.

The chain carries TRBV5-5 and TRBJ2-3, with a tentative D call TRBD1 (5 bases). In germline, CDR1 is SGHKS, CDR2 YYEKEE (reference sequence). Trimming stripped 3 bases from V and 2 bases from J, with 13 bases between. The CDR3 is 15 residues long. CDR3 DNA: TGTGCCAGCAGCTCACCGCAGGGTATCACAGATACGCAGTATTTT. This gives the protein CASSSPQGITDTQYF. The variable domain in full, with the rest retrieved from reference TRBV5-5 and TRBJ2-3, is DAGVTQSPTHLIKTRGQQVTLRCSPISGHKSVSWYQQVLGQGPQFIFQYYEKEERGRGNFPDRFSARQFPNYSSELNVNALLLGDSALYLCASSSPQGITDTQYFGPGTRLTVL.

This clonotype was seen more than once but under ten times. This sequence joins TRBV7-2 and TRBJ2-1; 8 bases are a match to TRBD1. Per the germline V gene, CDR1 is SGHTA and CDR2 is FQGNSA. The CDR3 contains 16 residues. V shed 5 bases and J 2 bases; nucleotides not matched to a gene: 8. Written as DNA, the CDR3 is TGTGCCAGCAGCGGAGCCGGGACAGGCACCTACAATGAGCAGTTCTTC. Protein sequence: CASSGAGTGTYNEQFF.

This clonotype was observed many times. This rearrangement joins TRBV29-1 to TRBJ1-4; D is perhaps TRBD1 (5 bases). Trimming stripped 4 bases from V and 5 bases from J, with 11 bases between. This CDR3 has 13 residues. CDR1 is SQVTM and CDR2 is ANQGSEA in the germline V gene. The CDR3 spells CSVALRVNEKLFF. The CDR3 nucleotides are TGCAGCGTTGCCCTCAGGGTAAATGAAAAACTGTTTTTT.

In its sample, this clonotype was seen a few times. The V and J genes are TRBV12-3 or TRBV12-4 and TRBJ2-1; perhaps TRBD2 as D (6 bases). This CDR3 spans 15 amino acids. Trimming took 5 bases from V and 9 from J, leaving 20 bases between them. The CDR3 DNA is TGTGCCAGCAGTCCCCGCGCTGGGCGGGAAGGTGAGCAGTTCTTC. Protein: CASSPRAGREGEQFF.

The chain combines TRBV5-1 with TRBJ1-5; unclear D gene. The CDR3 is 13 residues long. Trimming removed 5 bases from V and 3 bases from J, with 9 bases in between. CDR1 SGHRS and CDR2 YFSETQ come from the germline V gene. CDR3 DNA: TGCGCCAGCAGAACGGGTATCAATCAGCCCCAGCATTTT. Protein: CASRTGINQPQHF.

The rearrangement links TRBV5-1 to TRBJ2-1, with 10 bases lining up with TRBD2. CDR1 SGHRS and CDR2 YFSETQ come from the germline V gene. CDR3 length: 15 residues. The J segment lost 7 bases and the V segment lost 4 bases, leaving 8 bases of the junction unmatched. In DNA, the CDR3 is TGCGCCAGCAGCGAAAGCGGGGGGGGCGGGAATGAGCAGTTCTTC. Amino acid sequence: CASSESGGGGNEQFF.

The J gene is TRBJ2-3, the V gene TRBV5-1; a weak D match, TRBD2 (6 bases). CDR1 SGHRS and CDR2 YFSETQ come from the germline V gene. The CDR3 is made up of 15 amino acids. The V gene lost 3 bases and the J gene lost 2 bases, with 13 bases spanning the gap. CDR3 in DNA: TGCGCCAGCAGCTGGGCAGGGAGGACCACAGATACGCAGTATTTT. This codes for CASSWAGRTTDTQYF.

The gene calls are TRBV4-1 and TRBJ2-1; D perhaps matches TRBD2 (5 bases). The CDR3 extends over 17 amino acids. V lost 4 bases to trimming and J lost 0 bases, with 16 bases between them. From germline, CDR1 is MGHRA and CDR2 YSYEKL. CDR3 protein: CASSLDYDQSSYNEQFF. DNA for the CDR3: TGCGCCAGCAGCCTCGACTACGATCAAAGCTCCTACAATGAGCAGTTCTTC.

Many counts were recorded for this clonotype. CDR3 sequence reads: CAIRRVSGNTEAFF. The CDR3 DNA sequence: TGTGCCATCAGGCGAGTCTCAGGGAACACTGAAGCTTTCTTT. This chain uses TRBV10-3 with TRBJ1-1; D is unresolved. The V gene's germline CDR1 is ENHRY and CDR2 SYGVKD. CDR3 length: 14 amino acids. The V gene lost 6 bases and the J gene lost 1 base, with 12 bases spanning the gap.

This clonotype has only a few counts. The chain employs TRBV7-6 and TRBJ2-1; weak D call: TRBD2 (5 bases). The length of the CDR3 is 14 residues. The ends were cut back, 1 base at V and 6 bases at J, with 10 bases in the middle. In germline, CDR1 is SGHVS, CDR2 FNYEAQ. The CDR3 DNA is TGTGCCAGCAGCTTAGTAGGACTCATCAATGAGCAGTTCTTC. It translates to CASSLVGLINEQFF.

The chain couples TRBV6-2 or TRBV6-3 to TRBJ2-1, with D uncertain. The germline V gene has CDR1 MNHEY and CDR2 SVGEGT. V lost 7 bases, J lost 4 bases, and 14 bases lay in between. The CDR3 is 14 residues long. CDR3 residues: CASIRAYGYNEQFF. The CDR3 nucleotides are TGTGCCAGCATTCGTGCTTACGGGTACAATGAGCAGTTCTTC.

This clonotype was recorded many times. The rearrangement links TRBV7-2 to TRBJ2-7; TRBD1 is a possible D gene (6 bases). Trimming left V 0 bases short and J 5 bases short, with 17 bases between. The CDR3 consists of 16 residues. The germline gives CDR1 SGHTA, CDR2 FQGNSA. DNA of the CDR3: TGTGCCAGCAGCTTAGCTGGGGCAGGGGTGAGGCACGAGCAGTACTTC. Residues: CASSLAGAGVRHEQYF.

This clonotype was observed a handful of times. This chain uses TRBV2 with TRBJ1-1; the match to TRBD1 covers 7 bases. The CDR3 runs to 13 residues. Germline-derived CDR1 and CDR2 are SNHLY and FYNNEI. V was clipped by 7 bases and J by 5 bases; unmatched bases: 7. The CDR3: CASKDRRVTEAFF. The CDR3 nucleotides read TGTGCCAGCAAGGACAGGCGAGTTACTGAAGCTTTCTTT. Full variable domain (missing parts from reference TRBV2 and TRBJ1-1): EPEVTQTPSHQVTQMGQEVILRCVPISNHLYFYWYRQILGQKVEFLVSFYNNEISEKSEIFDDQFSVERPDGSNFTLKIRSTKLEDSAMYFCASKDRRVTEAFFGQGTRLTVV.

This chain links TRBV7-8 with TRBJ2-1; 15 bases fit TRBD2. Germline CDR1 SGHVS, CDR2 FQNEAQ. Trimming cost V 7 bases and J 5 bases; bases outside gene matches: 9. The CDR3 runs to 17 residues. Here the CDR3 reads CASIQLWTSGGDNEQFF. The CDR3 DNA sequence: TGTGCCAGCATCCAACTTTGGACTAGCGGGGGGGACAATGAGCAGTTCTTC.

The chain employs TRBV7-6 and TRBJ2-3; D remains ambiguous. The CDR3 contains 15 residues. Germline V gene sequence: CDR1 SGHVS, CDR2 FNYEAQ. Between the trimmed V and J ends, which lost 1 base and 2 bases, there was a span of 10 bases. The CDR3: CASSLEGSATDTQYF. The DNA for the CDR3 is TGTGCCAGCAGCTTAGAGGGCTCAGCCACAGATACGCAGTATTTT.

V is TRBV7-8 and J is TRBJ2-3; 12 positions match TRBD1. The germline gives CDR1 SGHVS, CDR2 FQNEAQ. The CDR3 is made up of 17 amino acids. V was clipped by 5 bases and J by 6 bases; unmatched bases: 12. The CDR3 reads CASSKLPGQGATDTQYF. The CDR3 DNA reads as TGTGCCAGCAGCAAGCTACCGGGACAGGGGGCAACGGATACGCAGTATTTT.

This clonotype showed up many times. CDR3 sequence: CSVAEAGHLADTQYF. CDR3 sequence (DNA): TGCAGCGTTGCTGAGGCTGGGCACCTTGCAGATACGCAGTATTTT. The chain recombines TRBV29-1 with TRBJ2-3; D not certain. Germline loops: CDR1 SQVTM, CDR2 ANQGSEA. This CDR3 comprises 15 residues. Trimming took 4 bases from V and 4 from J, leaving 18 bases between them.

This clonotype came up a few times. The chain uses TRBV20-1 and TRBJ2-1; 8 bases map to TRBD1. From germline, CDR1 is DFQATT and CDR2 SNEGSKA (reference sequence). This CDR3 region has 15 residues. V was clipped by 5 bases and J by 0 bases; unmatched bases: 6. The CDR3 loop reads CSARTGSTSYNEQFF. Written as DNA, the CDR3 is TGCAGTGCTCGGACAGGGAGCACCTCCTACAATGAGCAGTTCTTC.

The chain recombines TRBV7-2 with TRBJ1-6; D is ambiguous. The V gene lost 4 bases and the J gene lost 3 bases, with 10 bases spanning the gap. Germline loops: CDR1 SGHTA, CDR2 FQGNSA. The CDR3 runs 15 residues. The CDR3 DNA reads as TGTGCCAGCAGCTGGGTACAGAGCTATAATTCACCCCTCCACTTT. It yields the protein CASSWVQSYNSPLHF. The entire variable domain, with the rest obtained from reference TRBV7-2 and TRBJ1-6, is as follows: GAGVSQSPSNKVTEKGKDVELRCDPISGHTALYWYRQSLGQGLEFLIYFQGNSAPDKSGLPSDRFSAERTGGSVSTLTIQRTQQEDSAVYLCASSWVQSYNSPLHFGNGTRLTVT.

This clonotype was counted a few times. The chain couples TRBV29-1 to TRBJ2-7; 11 bases line up with TRBD2. From germline, CDR1 is SQVTM and CDR2 ANQGSEA. This CDR3 spans 15 amino acids. Trimming at V came to 7 bases and at J to 6 bases, leaving 14 bases not matched to a gene. The CDR3 coding sequence is TGCAGCGCTAGGGGGACTAGCGGACACGTGCGCGAGCAGTACTTC. The encoded protein is CSARGTSGHVREQYF.

The V call is TRBV12-3 or TRBV12-4, the J call TRBJ2-7; D is possibly TRBD1 (5 bases). Trimming pared 0 bases from V and 3 bases from J, leaving 9 bases between. The CDR3 is made up of 14 amino acids. The CDR3 here is CASSLAREGYEQYF. CDR3 in DNA: TGTGCCAGCAGTTTAGCCAGGGAAGGCTACGAGCAGTACTTC.

The CDR3 DNA reads as TGCGCCAGCAGCCCCTATCTACTAGCTGCCTACAATGAGCAGTTCTTC. It codes for CASSPYLLAAYNEQFF. The chain recombines TRBV4-3 with TRBJ2-1; D is perhaps TRBD2 (6 bases). Trimming left V 4 bases short and J 2 bases short, with 15 bases between. Germline CDR1 LGHNA, CDR2 YSLEER. The CDR3 loop spans 16 amino acids.

The rearrangement joins TRBV12-3 or TRBV12-4 to TRBJ1-2, with 7 bases aligning to TRBD1. Trimming removed 1 base from V and 2 bases from J; junction bases left unmatched: 7. There are 16 residues in the CDR3. The CDR3 coding sequence is TGTGCCAGCAGTTTAGTATTCGCCAGGGGGAACTATGGCTACACCTTC. Translating it yields CASSLVFARGNYGYTF.

This clonotype has a handful of counts. The chain recombines TRBV3-1 with TRBJ2-7, with a tentative D call TRBD1 (6 bases). CDR3 length: 15 residues. CDR1 LGHDT and CDR2 YNNKEL come from the germline V gene (reference sequence). The V end lost 0 bases, the J end lost 5 bases, and 14 bases lay between the germline ends. The CDR3 spells CASSQERQGNNEQYF. The CDR3 nucleotides read TGTGCCAGCAGCCAAGAACGTCAGGGGAATAACGAGCAGTACTTC.

CDR3 in amino acids: CASSLAFGRSDTQYF. The DNA for the CDR3 is TGCGCCAGCAGCTTGGCATTCGGGAGATCAGATACGCAGTATTTT. The genes are TRBV5-1 and TRBJ2-3, with a tentative D call TRBD2 (6 bases). The CDR3 sequence is 15 residues long. Germline-derived CDR1 and CDR2 are SGHRS and YFSETQ. V was clipped by 0 bases and J by 4 bases, with 12 bases between them.

This chain connects TRBV4-3 to TRBJ2-3, with 8 positions matching TRBD2. Germline V gene sequence: CDR1 LGHNA, CDR2 YSLEER. V lost 4 bases and J lost 4; bases outside the gene matches: 13. This CDR3 has 17 amino acids. The CDR3 DNA is TGCGCCAGCAGCCCCTCATTCGCGGGAGGACGGGCAGATACGCAGTATTTT. Its translation: CASSPSFAGGRADTQYF.

This clonotype was seen a handful of times. V is TRBV9 and J is TRBJ1-1; possibly TRBD1 for D (6 bases). The CDR3 consists of 16 residues. V was cut by 0 bases and J by 0 bases, with 12 bases left in between. CDR1 SGDLS and CDR2 YYNGEE come from the germline V gene. CDR3 DNA sequence: TGTGCCAGCAGCGTAGACGGGACACCCCTGAACACTGAAGCTTTCTTT. Amino acids: CASSVDGTPLNTEAFF.

This clonotype was counted at least ten times. V usage is TRBV5-1 and J usage is TRBJ1-2; tentative D call: TRBD1 (5 bases). V was pared by 4 bases and J by 8 bases, with 15 bases between. The germline CDR1 and CDR2 sequences are SGHRS and YFSETQ. The CDR3 extends over 13 amino acids. The CDR3 DNA sequence: TGCGCCAGCAGCACAGGAGGGAGGGGCGGCTACACCTTC. This codes for CASSTGGRGGYTF. Using reference TRBV5-1 and TRBJ1-2 for the parts outside the CDR3, the full variable domain is KAGVTQTPRYLIKTRGQQVTLSCSPISGHRSVSWYQQTPGQGLQFLFEYFSETQRNKGNFPGRFSGRQFSNSRSEMNVSTLELGDSALYLCASSTGGRGGYTFGSGTRLTVV.

This chain's CDR3 is CASSLSPAGVPGELFF. Written as DNA, the CDR3 is TGTGCCAGCAGCTTATCTCCAGCGGGAGTCCCCGGGGAGCTGTTTTTT. The J gene is TRBJ2-2, the V gene TRBV7-9, with 8 bases fitting TRBD2. This CDR3 is built from 16 residues. Germline V CDR1 and CDR2: SEHNR, FQNEAQ (reference sequence). V shed 2 bases and J 6 bases; nucleotides not matched to a gene: 8. The complete variable domain, with remaining parts taken from reference TRBV7-9 and TRBJ2-2, reads DTGVSQNPRHKITKRGQNVTFRCDPISEHNRLYWYRQTLGQGPEFLTYFQNEAQLEKSRLLSDRFSAERPKGSFSTLEIQRTEQGDSAMYLCASSLSPAGVPGELFFGEGSRLTVL.